This T cell receptor (beta chain) was identified in a study of blood T cell repertoires in COVID-19. In the authors' methods: Researchers report that nucleated cell counts were estimated from reference gene primer amplification. Profiled with immunoSEQ multiplex PCR; TCRdb holds only in-frame clones, not every one. V and J calls and clone size are as listed in that table; D and trimming were resolved from the DNA. The data hold about 300,000 clones, with 89% observed a single time. With V trimmed by 2 bases and J by 7 bases, 1 base remained unmatched. This CDR3 is built from 12 residues. Germline assignment: CDR1 MGHDK and CDR2 SYGVNS.

This TCR came from a woman between 40 and 50 years old who had recovered from COVID-19. J is TRBJ1-2 and V is TRBV25-1; 7 bases align to TRBD1. The specimen sequenced was PBMCs or T cells enriched from blood (not recorded which). The CDR3 DNA is TGTGCCAGCAGTGAAAACAGGGGTGGCTACACCTTC. Translation gives CASSENRGGYTF.